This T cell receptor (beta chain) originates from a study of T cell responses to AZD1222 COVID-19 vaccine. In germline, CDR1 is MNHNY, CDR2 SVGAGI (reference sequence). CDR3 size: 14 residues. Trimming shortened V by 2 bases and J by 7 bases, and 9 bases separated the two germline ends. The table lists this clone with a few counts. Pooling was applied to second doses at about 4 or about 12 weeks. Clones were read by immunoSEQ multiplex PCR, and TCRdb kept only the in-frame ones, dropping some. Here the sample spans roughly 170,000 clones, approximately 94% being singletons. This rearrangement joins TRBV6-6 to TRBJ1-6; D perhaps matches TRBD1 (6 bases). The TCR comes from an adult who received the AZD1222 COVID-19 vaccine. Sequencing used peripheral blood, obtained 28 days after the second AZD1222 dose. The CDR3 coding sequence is TGTGCCAGCAGTTACGGACAGCTCAATTCACCCCTCCACTTT. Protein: CASSYGQLNSPLHF.